This TCR beta chain was profiled in a study of blood T cell repertoires in COVID-19. Background on the study: Samples taken during acute and convalescent COVID-19 were collected in the United States, Italy and Spain. T cells, B-cell-depleted T cells, or PBMCs supplied cDNA or gDNA.

V lost 6 bases to trimming and J lost 4 bases; unmatched junction nucleotides: 12. CDR1 is MNHEY, CDR2 SVGEGT, per germline. This CDR3 spans 16 amino acids. In the authors' workflow: Estimated nucleated cell counts came from reference gene primer amplification. Assay: immunoSEQ multiplex PCR; the TCRdb copy retains only in-frame clones and omits some. D and trimming come from the DNA, and the V and J calls and clone size come from that table. The sample lists 270,000 or so clones; around 82% were seen once. What was sequenced was peripheral blood. This TCR derives from a human donor in a cohort sampled during active COVID-19. The V and J genes are TRBV6-2 or TRBV6-3 and TRBJ1-5; 7 nucleotides align to TRBD1. The CDR3 protein is CASSSQWDSRNQPQHF. The CDR3 coding sequence is TGTGCCAGCAGCTCGCAATGGGACAGCAGGAATCAGCCCCAGCATTTT.